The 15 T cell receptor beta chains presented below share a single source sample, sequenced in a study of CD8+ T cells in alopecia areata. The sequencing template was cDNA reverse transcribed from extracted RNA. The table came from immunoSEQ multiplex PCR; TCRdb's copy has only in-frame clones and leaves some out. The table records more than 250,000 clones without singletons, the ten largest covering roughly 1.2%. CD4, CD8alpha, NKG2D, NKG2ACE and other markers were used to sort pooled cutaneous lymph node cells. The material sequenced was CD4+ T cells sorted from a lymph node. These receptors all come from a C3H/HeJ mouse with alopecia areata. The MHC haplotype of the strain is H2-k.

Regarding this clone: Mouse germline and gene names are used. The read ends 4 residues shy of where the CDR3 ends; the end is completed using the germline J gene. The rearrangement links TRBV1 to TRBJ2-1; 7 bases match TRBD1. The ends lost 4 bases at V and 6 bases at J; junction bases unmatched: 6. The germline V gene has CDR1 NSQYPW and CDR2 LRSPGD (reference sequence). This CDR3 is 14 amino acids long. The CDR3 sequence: CTCSGQGEGAEQFF. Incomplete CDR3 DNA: TGCACCTGCAGTGGACAGGGAGAGGGTGCT.

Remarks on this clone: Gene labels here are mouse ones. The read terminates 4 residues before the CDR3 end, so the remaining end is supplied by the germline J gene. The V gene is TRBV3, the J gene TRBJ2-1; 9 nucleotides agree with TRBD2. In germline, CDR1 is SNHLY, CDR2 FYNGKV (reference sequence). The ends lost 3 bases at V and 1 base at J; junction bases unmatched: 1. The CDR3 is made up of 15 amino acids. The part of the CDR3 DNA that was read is TGTGCCAGCAGCTTCGGACTGGGGAACTATGCT. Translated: CASSFGLGNYA. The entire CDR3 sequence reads CASSFGLGNYAEQFF.

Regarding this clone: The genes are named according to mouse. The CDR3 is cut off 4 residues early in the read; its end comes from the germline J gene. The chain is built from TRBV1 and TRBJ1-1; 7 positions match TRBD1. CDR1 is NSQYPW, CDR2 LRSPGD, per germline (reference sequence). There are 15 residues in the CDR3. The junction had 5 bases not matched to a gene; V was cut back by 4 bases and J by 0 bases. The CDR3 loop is CTCSGTGATNTEVFF. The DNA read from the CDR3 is TGCACCTGCAGTGGAACAGGGGCCACAAACACA.

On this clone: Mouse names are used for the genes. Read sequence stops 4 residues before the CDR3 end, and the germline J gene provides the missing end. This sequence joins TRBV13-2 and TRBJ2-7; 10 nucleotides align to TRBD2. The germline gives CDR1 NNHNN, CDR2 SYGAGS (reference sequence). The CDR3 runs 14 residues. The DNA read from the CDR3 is TGTGCCAGCGGTGCCACTGGGGGGGTTCAT. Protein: CASGATGGVH. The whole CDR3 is CASGATGGVHEQYF.

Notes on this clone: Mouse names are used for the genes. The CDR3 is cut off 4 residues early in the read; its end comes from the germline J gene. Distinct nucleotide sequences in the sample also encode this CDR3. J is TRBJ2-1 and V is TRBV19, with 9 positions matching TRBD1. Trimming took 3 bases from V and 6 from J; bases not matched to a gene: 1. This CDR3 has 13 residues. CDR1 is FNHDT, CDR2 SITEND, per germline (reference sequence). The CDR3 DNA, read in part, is TGTGCCAGCAGTAGGGACAGGGTTGCT. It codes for CASSRDRVA. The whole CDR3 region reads CASSRDRVAEQFF.

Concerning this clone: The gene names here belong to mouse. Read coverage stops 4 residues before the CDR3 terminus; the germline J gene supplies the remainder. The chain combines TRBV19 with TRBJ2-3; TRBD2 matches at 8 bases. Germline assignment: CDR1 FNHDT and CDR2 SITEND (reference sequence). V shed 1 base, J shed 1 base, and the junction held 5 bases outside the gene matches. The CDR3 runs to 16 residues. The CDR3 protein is CASSIRGGRRAETLYF. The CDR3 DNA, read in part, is TGTGCCAGCAGTATAAGGGGGGGGCGCCGTGCAGAA.

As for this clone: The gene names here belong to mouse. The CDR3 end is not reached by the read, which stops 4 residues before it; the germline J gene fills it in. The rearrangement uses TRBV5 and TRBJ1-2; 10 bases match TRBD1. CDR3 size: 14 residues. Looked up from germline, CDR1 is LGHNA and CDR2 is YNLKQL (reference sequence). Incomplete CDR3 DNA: TGTGCCAGCAGCCACTCGACAGGGGGCCCC. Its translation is CASSHSTGGP. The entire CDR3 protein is CASSHSTGGPDYTF.

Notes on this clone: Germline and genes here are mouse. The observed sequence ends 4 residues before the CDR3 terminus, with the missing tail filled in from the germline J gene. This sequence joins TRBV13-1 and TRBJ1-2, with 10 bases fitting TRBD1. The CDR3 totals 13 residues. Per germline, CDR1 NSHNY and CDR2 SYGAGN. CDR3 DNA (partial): TGTGCCAGCAGTGTTGGACAGGGGGGC. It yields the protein CASSVGQGG. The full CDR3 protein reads CASSVGQGGDYTF.

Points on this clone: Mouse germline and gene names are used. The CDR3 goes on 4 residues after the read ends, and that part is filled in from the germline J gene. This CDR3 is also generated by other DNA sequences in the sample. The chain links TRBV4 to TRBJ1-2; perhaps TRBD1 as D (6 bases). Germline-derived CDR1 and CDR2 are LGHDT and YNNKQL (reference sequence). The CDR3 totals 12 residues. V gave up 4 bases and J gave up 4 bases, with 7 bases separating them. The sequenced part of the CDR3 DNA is TGTGCCAGCAGCTTACAGGGCTCC. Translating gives CASSLQGS. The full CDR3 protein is CASSLQGSDYTF.

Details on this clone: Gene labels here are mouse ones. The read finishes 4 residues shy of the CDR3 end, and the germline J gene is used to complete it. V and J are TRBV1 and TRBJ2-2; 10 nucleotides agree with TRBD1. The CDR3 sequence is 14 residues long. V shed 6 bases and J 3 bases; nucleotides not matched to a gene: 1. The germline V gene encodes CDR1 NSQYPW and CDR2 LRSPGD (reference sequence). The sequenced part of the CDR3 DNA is TGCACCTGCAGGGGACAGGGGTACACCGGG. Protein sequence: CTCRGQGYTG. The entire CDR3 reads CTCRGQGYTGQLYF. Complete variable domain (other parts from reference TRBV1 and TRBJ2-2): VTLLEQNPRWRLVPRGQAVNLRCILKNSQYPWMSWYQQDLQKQLQWLFTLRSPGDKEVKSLPGADYLATRVTDTELRLQVANMSQGRTLYCTCRGQGYTGQLYFGEGSKLTVL.

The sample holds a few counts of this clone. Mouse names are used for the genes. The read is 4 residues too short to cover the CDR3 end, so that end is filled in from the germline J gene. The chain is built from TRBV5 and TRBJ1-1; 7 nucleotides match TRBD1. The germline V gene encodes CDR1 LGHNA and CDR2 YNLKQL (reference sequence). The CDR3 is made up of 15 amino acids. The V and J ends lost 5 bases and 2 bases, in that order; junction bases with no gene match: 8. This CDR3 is CASSGYRGGNTEVFF. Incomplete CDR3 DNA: TGTGCCAGCAGCGGCTACAGGGGAGGCAACACA.

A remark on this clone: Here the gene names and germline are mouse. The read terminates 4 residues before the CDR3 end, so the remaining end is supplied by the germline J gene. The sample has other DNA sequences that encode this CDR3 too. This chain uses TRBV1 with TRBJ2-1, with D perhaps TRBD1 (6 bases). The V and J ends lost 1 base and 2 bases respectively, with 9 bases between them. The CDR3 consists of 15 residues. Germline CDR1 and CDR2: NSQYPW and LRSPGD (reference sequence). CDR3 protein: CTCSAARGDYAEQFF. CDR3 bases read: TGCACCTGCAGTGCAGCCAGGGGAGACTATGCT.

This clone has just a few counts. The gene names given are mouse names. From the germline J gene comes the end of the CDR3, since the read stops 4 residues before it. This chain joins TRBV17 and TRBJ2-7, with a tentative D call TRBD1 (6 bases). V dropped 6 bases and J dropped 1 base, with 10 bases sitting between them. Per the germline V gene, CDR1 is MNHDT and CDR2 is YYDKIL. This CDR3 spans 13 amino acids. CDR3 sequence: CASSVGTSYEQYF. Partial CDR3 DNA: TGTGCTAGCAGCGTCGGGACATCCTAT.

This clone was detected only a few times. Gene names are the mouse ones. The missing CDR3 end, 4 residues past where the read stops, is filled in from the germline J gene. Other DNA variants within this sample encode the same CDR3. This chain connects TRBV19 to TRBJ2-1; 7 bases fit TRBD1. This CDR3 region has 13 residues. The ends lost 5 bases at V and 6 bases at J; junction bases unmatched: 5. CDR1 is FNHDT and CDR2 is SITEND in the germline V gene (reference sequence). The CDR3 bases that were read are TGTGCCAGCAGCACAGGGGAGGGTGCT. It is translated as CASSTGEGA. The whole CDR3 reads CASSTGEGAEQFF.

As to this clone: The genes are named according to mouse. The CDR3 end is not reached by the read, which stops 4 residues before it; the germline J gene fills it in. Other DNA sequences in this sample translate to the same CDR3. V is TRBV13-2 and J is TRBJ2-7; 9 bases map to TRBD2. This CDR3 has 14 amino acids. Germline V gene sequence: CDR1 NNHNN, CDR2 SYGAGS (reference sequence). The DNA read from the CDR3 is TGTGCCAGCGGTGATGTGGGGGGGCCATAT. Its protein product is CASGDVGGPY. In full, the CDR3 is CASGDVGGPYEQYF.